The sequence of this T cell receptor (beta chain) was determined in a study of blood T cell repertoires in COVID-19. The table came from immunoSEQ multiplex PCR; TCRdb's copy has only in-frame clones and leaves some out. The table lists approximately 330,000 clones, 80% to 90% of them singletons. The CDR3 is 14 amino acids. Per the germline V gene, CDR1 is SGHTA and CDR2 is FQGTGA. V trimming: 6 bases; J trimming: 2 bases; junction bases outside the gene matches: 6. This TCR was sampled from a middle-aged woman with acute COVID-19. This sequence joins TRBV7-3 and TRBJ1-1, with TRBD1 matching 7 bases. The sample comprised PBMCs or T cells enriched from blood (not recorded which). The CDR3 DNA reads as TGTGCCAGCAGTAGTCGGGACAGCAACACTGAAGCTTTCTTT. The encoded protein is CASSSRDSNTEAFF.